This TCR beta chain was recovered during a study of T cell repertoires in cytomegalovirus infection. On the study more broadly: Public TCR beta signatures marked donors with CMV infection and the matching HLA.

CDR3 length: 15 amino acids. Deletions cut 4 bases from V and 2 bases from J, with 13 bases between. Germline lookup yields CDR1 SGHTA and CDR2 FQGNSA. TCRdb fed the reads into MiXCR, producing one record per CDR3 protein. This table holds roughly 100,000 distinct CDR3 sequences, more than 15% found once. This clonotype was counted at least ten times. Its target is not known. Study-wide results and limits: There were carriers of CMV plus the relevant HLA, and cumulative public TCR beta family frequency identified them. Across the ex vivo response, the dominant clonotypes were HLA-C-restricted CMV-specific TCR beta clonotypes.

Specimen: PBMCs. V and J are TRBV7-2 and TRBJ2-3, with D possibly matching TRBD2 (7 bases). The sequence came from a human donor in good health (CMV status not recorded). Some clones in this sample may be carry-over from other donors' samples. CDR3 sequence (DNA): TGTGCCAGCAGCTCAGAGGGGGGGACCACAGATACGCAGTATTTT. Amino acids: CASSSEGGTTDTQYF.